This TCR beta chain derives from a study of T cell changes during pregnancy in multiple sclerosis. This CDR3 region has 15 residues. V was pared by 5 bases and J by 5 bases, with 11 bases of the junction left unmatched. The V gene's germline CDR1 is SEHNR and CDR2 FQNEAQ (reference sequence). This table comes from immunoSEQ multiplex PCR, and its TCRdb copy is limited to in-frame clones, with some not included. The table shows approximately 46,000 clones, with 85% to 90% occurring only once. The TCR sequence derives from a female donor with multiple sclerosis, enrolled in a pregnancy study. The chain has TRBV7-9 and TRBJ2-7; 8 nucleotides agree with TRBD2. The sample in question was CD8+ T cells from peripheral blood mononuclear cells, obtained in the second trimester of pregnancy. The CDR3 coding sequence is TGTGCCAGCAGCCCATCTACTAGCGGCATGAACGAGCAGTACTTC. Translated: CASSPSTSGMNEQYF.